This T cell receptor (beta chain) was observed in a study of tumour-infiltrating T cells in Burkitt lymphoma. Study information: Productive clonality predicted overall and progression-free survival.

The method was immunoSEQ multiplex PCR; TCRdb's version includes in-frame clones alone and lacks a portion of them. The repertoire has more than 2,000 clones, about four fifths of them found once; the top ten carry about 6%. V shed 5 bases and J 7 bases; nucleotides not matched to a gene: 12. The CDR3 consists of 16 residues. Germline-derived CDR1 and CDR2 are SGHAT and FQNNGV. The sample taken for sequencing was tumor tissue. This sequence joins TRBV11-2 and TRBJ2-5, with 11 bases matching TRBD2. The sequence was collected from a human donor with diffuse large B-cell lymphoma. The CDR3 region is CASSKGLAAHQGTQYF. In DNA, the CDR3 is TGTGCCAGCAGCAAGGGACTAGCGGCGCACCAGGGGACCCAGTACTTC.